This TCR beta chain was captured by sequencing in a study of blood T cell repertoires in COVID-19. Profiled with immunoSEQ multiplex PCR; TCRdb holds only in-frame clones, not every one. This table has tens of thousands of clones, around 86% appearing once. The CDR3 loop spans 14 amino acids. The V gene end was trimmed by 2 bases and the J gene end by 5 bases; junction bases not matched to a gene: 4. Germline V gives CDR1 KGHDR, CDR2 SFDVKD. V usage is TRBV24-1 and J usage is TRBJ1-2; 7 bases fit TRBD1. Sample: peripheral blood. This receptor was obtained from a human donor in a cohort sampled during active COVID-19. CDR3 residues: CATSDSTGAYGYTF. CDR3 in DNA: TGTGCCACCAGTGATTCTACAGGGGCGTATGGCTACACCTTC.